This T cell receptor beta chain is from a study of blood T cells in healthy people across ages. The second PCR ran roughly 6 to 11 cycles with a sample-barcoded 5' primer and J-beta primers. TCRdb analysed the 5' RACE reads with MiXCR anew, one entry per CDR3 protein. The table includes fewer than 900,000 distinct CDR3 sequences, 45% to 50% detected once. The V gene end was trimmed by 4 bases and the J gene end by 7 bases; junction bases not matched to a gene: 5. CDR3 length: 15 residues. The TCR sequence derives from a woman aged 55 to 70 in good health. The V call is TRBV12-3 or TRBV12-4, the J call TRBJ2-3, with 13 bases matching TRBD2. The sequencing sample was made of blood. CDR3 DNA: TGTGCCAGCAGTTATGGACTAGCGGGAGTTAATACGCAGTATTTT. This gives the protein CASSYGLAGVNTQYF.